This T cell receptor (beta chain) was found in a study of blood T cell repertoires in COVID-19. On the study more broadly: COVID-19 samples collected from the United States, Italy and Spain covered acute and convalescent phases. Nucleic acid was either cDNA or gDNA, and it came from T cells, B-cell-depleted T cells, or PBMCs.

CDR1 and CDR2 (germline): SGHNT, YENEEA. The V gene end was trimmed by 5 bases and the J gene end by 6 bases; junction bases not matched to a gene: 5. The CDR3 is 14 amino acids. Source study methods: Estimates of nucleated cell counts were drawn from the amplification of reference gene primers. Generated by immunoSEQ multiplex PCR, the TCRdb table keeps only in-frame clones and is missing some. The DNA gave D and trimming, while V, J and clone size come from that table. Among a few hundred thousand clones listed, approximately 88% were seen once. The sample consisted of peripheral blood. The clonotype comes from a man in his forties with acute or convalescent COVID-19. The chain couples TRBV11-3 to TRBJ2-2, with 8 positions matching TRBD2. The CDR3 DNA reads TGTGCCAGCAGCCTCCGGACTAGCCCCGGGGAGCTGTTTTTT. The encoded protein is CASSLRTSPGELFF.